This T cell receptor beta chain emerged from a study of tumor-infiltrating lymphocytes in primary liver carcinoma. Turning to the study itself: Men and women, 30 to 69 years of age, made up the patients. Productive TCRbeta read counts per sample ran from roughly 3.5 to 7 million and were similar across tissue types.

Germline DNA was also extracted, and blood RNA was taken from unsorted whole blood. No patient had received treatment, and all had chronic HBV infection. This CDR3 spans 14 amino acids. Broader study findings: The study found tumor-adjacent and tumor-blood pairs overlapped less than tumor region pairs.

Details on this clonotype: What it recognizes is unknown. Mismatch with germline at one junction end may stem from a read error.

A primer in the constant region served to generate TCR beta cDNA from 500 to 600 ng of total RNA. ARM-PCR, slightly modified, supplied the TCR beta libraries through three nested multiplex PCR rounds. The study ran its first two PCR rounds for approximately 11 cycles each, using TRBV1-TRBV30 forward primers and a C-beta reverse primer. MiXCR, applied by TCRdb to the multiplex PCR reads, yields one record per CDR3 protein. The table lists about 300,000 distinct CDR3 sequences, less than 75% of them singletons. The chain uses TRBV12-3 or TRBV12-4 and TRBJ2-1; D is unresolved. Material for sequencing was peripheral blood. This sequence was found in a man aged 40-55 years with primary liver carcinoma and hepatitis B virus infection. The CDR3 is CASSFGTAYNGQLF. In DNA, the CDR3 is TGTGCCAGCAGTTTCGGTACAGCCTACAATGGGCAGCTCTTC.